This entry describes one T cell receptor beta chain. The antigen is not known. The data are from a study of glioma-infiltrating T cells. TCR alpha and beta CDR3 regions were amplified from RNA using iRepertoire nested multiplex PCR. TCRdb recomputed calls from the multiplex PCR reads with MiXCR, one row per CDR3 protein. Here the sample spans more than 110,000 distinct CDR3 sequences, about two fifths being singletons. Study observations and caveats: Tissue and blood shared very few CDR3 sequences.

Trimming stripped 5 bases from V and 5 bases from J, with 20 bases between. CDR1 and CDR2 (germline): LNHDA, SQIVND (reference sequence). This CDR3 contains 16 residues. The origin of this receptor is a human donor with low-grade glioma or glioblastoma, undergoing nonglioma brain surgery, or in good health (not recorded which). This chain joins TRBV19 and TRBJ2-3; D perhaps matches TRBD2 (6 bases). Material for sequencing was glioma tissue, nonneoplastic brain tissue, or PBMCs (not recorded which). The CDR3 nucleotides are TGTGCCAGTAGTCTGGGACTGGTAAACCCAGGAGATACGCAGTATTTT. This encodes CASSLGLVNPGDTQYF.